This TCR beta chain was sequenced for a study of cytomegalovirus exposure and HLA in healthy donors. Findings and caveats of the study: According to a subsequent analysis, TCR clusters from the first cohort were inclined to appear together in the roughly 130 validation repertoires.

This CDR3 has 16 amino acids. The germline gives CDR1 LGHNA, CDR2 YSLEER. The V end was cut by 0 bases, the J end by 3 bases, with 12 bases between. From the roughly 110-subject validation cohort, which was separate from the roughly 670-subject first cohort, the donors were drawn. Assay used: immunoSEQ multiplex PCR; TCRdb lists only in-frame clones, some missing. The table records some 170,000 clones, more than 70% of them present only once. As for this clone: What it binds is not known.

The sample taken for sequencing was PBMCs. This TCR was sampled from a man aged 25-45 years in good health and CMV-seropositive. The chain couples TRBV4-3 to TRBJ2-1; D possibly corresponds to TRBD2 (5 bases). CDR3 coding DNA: TGCGCCAGCAGCCAAGATCTGGGCGGGCACTACAATGAGCAGTTCTTC. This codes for CASSQDLGGHYNEQFF.